This section outlines one TCR beta chain sequence together with its context. What it recognizes is unknown. The PCR employed 60 Vbeta primers together with 13 Jbeta primers. Assay used: immunoSEQ multiplex PCR; TCRdb lists only in-frame clones, some missing. This sample has approximately 110,000 clones, with 78% found just once. Per germline, CDR1 MNHNY and CDR2 SVGAGI (reference sequence). This CDR3 comprises 10 residues. The V gene lost 10 bases and the J gene lost 8 bases, with 9 bases spanning the gap. This entry comes from a study of cytomegalovirus exposure and HLA in healthy donors. Across the whole study: Samples from HLA-typed donors yielded approximately 80 million unique TCRs in an early data release. Study results and caveats: Analysis performed later found about 17,000 TCR beta sequences associated with HLA alleles at 0.05 false discovery rate. Reportedly, HLA-A and HLA-B alleles of most subjects were accurately predicted from TCR beta. The study listed roughly 160 cytomegalovirus-associated TCR beta chains.

Sequencing used PBMCs. The V gene is TRBV6-6, the J gene TRBJ2-1; D unclear. This TCR was recovered from a man aged 25-45 years in good health and CMV-seronegative. The CDR3 DNA is TGTGCCACCTCGAGCGATGAGCAGTTCTTC. As protein: CATSSDEQFF.